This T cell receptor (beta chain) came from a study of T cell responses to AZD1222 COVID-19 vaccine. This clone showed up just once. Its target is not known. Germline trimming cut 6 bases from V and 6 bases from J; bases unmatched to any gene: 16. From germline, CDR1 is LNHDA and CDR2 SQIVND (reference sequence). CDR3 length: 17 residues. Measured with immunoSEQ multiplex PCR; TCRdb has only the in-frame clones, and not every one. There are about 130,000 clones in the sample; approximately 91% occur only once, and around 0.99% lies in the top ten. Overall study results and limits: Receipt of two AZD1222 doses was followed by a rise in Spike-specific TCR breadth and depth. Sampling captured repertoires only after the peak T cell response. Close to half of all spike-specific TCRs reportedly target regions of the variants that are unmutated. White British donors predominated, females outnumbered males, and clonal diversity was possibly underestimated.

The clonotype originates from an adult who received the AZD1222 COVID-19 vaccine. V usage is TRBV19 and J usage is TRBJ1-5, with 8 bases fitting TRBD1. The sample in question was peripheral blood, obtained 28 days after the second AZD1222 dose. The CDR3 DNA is TGTGCCAGTAGGTATTCGGGTTCAGGGGGCTGGGCTCAGCCCCAGCATTTT. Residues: CASRYSGSGGWAQPQHF.